The clone carrying this T cell receptor beta chain was seen a few times. The data are from a study of T cells in Graves' hyperthyroidism and ophthalmopathy. Amplification yielded TCR beta CDR3 regions, with RNA transcripts as the source. TCR CDR3 underwent first-round RT-PCR with the HTBI primer set. TCRdb passed the multiplex PCR reads through MiXCR, listing each CDR3 protein once. The top ten clones hold roughly 49% of a sample with around 500,000 distinct CDR3 sequences, approximately 23% of them seen once. V was shortened by 4 bases and J by 4 bases, with 12 bases between the two germline ends. This CDR3 spans 14 amino acids. CDR1 is SNHLY and CDR2 is FYNNEI in the germline V gene. Patients affected by ophthalmopathy presented a Clinical Activity Score of at least 3, a NOSPECS grade of at least 4, and disease duration below 3 months. The study left out patients who had uncontrolled infection, other autoimmune disease, pregnancy or lactation.

The receptor was isolated from a woman aged 70 to 79 with Graves' ophthalmopathy. This rearrangement joins TRBV2 to TRBJ2-3, with D possibly being TRBD2 (6 bases). Sequenced input: blood. The CDR3: CASSAGRVADTQYF. The CDR3 DNA is TGTGCCAGCAGTGCCGGGAGAGTCGCAGATACGCAGTATTTT. Drawing the rest from reference TRBV2 and TRBJ2-3, the complete variable domain is EPEVTQTPSHQVTQMGQEVILRCVPISNHLYFYWYRQILGQKVEFLVSFYNNEISEKSEIFDDQFSVERPDGSNFTLKIRSTKLEDSAMYFCASSAGRVADTQYFGPGTRLTVL.